Below are 14 T cell receptor beta chains sequenced from a single sample in a study of post-analysis software for immune sequencing data (dated by TCRdb to about 2015). What the research found in general, with its limitations: Significantly higher frequencies in patients than in controls were found for roughly 5 TRBV segments, including TRBV5-6, TRBV5-1 and TRBV20-1.

For these TCRs, the target antigens are not known. The method was PCR. The data were produced on an Illumina HiSeq 2500. To reduce PCR and sequencing biases, unique molecular identifiers were built into the TCR beta cDNA libraries. TCRdb trimmed the raw reads at Q25, called clones with MiXCR and kept productive beta chains. A single entry per CDR3 protein holds the most common genes and DNA from its merged rows. The sample table holds 600,000 to 700,000 distinct CDR3 sequences, of which approximately 60% were seen once. The top ten clones comprise about 11% of the sample. Sequencing was performed on blood. Receptors originate from a girl aged 2 to 9 with multiple sclerosis.

There are a few counts of this clonotype. The rearrangement links TRBV7-8 to TRBJ2-7, with TRBD1 identical over 10 bases. The ends lost 1 base at V and 0 bases at J; junction bases unmatched: 3. The germline V gene has CDR1 SGHVS and CDR2 FQNEAQ. This CDR3 spans 16 amino acids. The DNA of the CDR3 is TGTGCCAGCAGCTTAGGATGGGACAGGGGCTCCTACGAGCAGTACTTC. Amino acid sequence: CASSLGWDRGSYEQYF.

The chain couples TRBV30 to TRBJ2-2, with D unresolved. This CDR3 is built from 13 residues. Germline V gene lookup returns CDR1 GTSNPN and CDR2 SVGIG (reference sequence). Deletions cut 6 bases from V and 5 bases from J, with 13 bases between. CDR3 loop: CACHLTVTGELFF. CDR3 DNA: TGTGCCTGCCATCTGACGGTAACCGGGGAGCTGTTTTTT. The complete variable domain, with remaining parts taken from reference TRBV30 and TRBJ2-2, reads SQTIHQWPATLVQPVGSPLSLECTVEGTSNPNLYWYRQAAGRGLQLLFYSVGIGQISSEVPQNLSASRPQDRQFILSSKKLLLSDSGFYLCACHLTVTGELFFGEGSRLTVL.

The rearrangement links TRBV28 to TRBJ2-1; D might be TRBD1 (6 bases). The V end lost 2 bases, the J end lost 5 bases, and 10 bases lay between the germline ends. The CDR3 consists of 14 residues. From germline, CDR1 is MDHEN and CDR2 SYDVKM. The CDR3 nucleotides read TGTGCCAGCAGTTTAACCAGGGGTAACAATGAGCAGTTCTTC. Translating gives CASSLTRGNNEQFF. Variable domain in full (rest from reference TRBV28 and TRBJ2-1): DVKVTQSSRYLVKRTGEKVFLECVQDMDHENMFWYRQDPGLGLRLIYFSYDVKMKEKGDIPEGYSVSREKKERFSLILESASTNQTSMYLCASSLTRGNNEQFFGPGTRLTVL.

The genes are TRBV12-3 or TRBV12-4 and TRBJ2-3; TRBD2 matches 7 bases. With V trimmed by 5 bases and J by 4 bases, 12 bases remained unmatched. The length of the CDR3 is 16 residues. The CDR3 region has the DNA TGTGCCAGCAGTCCCCGCGGGGAGGGCCCCCCAGATACGCAGTATTTT. Its protein product is CASSPRGEGPPDTQYF.

The chain links TRBV3-1 to TRBJ2-1; D possibly corresponds to TRBD2 (6 bases). V was clipped by 3 bases and J by 7 bases, with 10 bases between them. The CDR3 extends over 13 amino acids. Germline V gene lookup returns CDR1 LGHDT and CDR2 YNNKEL (reference sequence). The CDR3, as DNA: TGTGCCAGCAGCCACCTCGGGGGTAATGAGCAGTTCTTC. Translation: CASSHLGGNEQFF.

The J gene is TRBJ2-1, the V gene TRBV6-6; 9 bases match TRBD2. The germline CDR1 and CDR2 sequences are MNHNY and SVGAGI (reference sequence). This CDR3 has 13 amino acids. The J segment lost 7 bases and the V segment lost 8 bases, leaving 6 bases of the junction unmatched. In DNA, the CDR3 is TGTGCCAGCGGGCGGGGGGGCATGAATGAGCAGTTCTTC. This encodes CASGRGGMNEQFF.

V and J are TRBV6-2 or TRBV6-3 and TRBJ2-7; tentatively, D is TRBD1 (6 bases). There are 16 residues in the CDR3. Trimming pared 6 bases from V and 0 bases from J, leaving 18 bases between. Germline V CDR1 and CDR2: MNHEY, SVGEGT. The CDR3 coding sequence is TGTGCCAGCAGCCGTCTGACAGGAAAAAGCTCCTACGAGCAGTACTTC. The encoded protein is CASSRLTGKSSYEQYF.

This chain links TRBV7-2 with TRBJ1-1, with D unresolved. This CDR3 region has 13 residues. CDR1 and CDR2 from the germline V gene are SGHTA and FQGNSA. V shed 1 base and J shed 3 bases, with 6 bases lying between them. The CDR3 DNA sequence: TGTGCCAGCAGCTTAGGGGTACACACTGAAGCTTTCTTT. As protein: CASSLGVHTEAFF.

The V call is TRBV29-1, the J call TRBJ2-3; possibly TRBD1 for D (5 bases). Germline-derived CDR1 and CDR2 are SQVTM and ANQGSEA. V was cut by 3 bases and J by 6 bases, with 16 bases left in between. The CDR3 sequence is 14 residues long. This CDR3 reads CSVEIGRVGDTQYF. As DNA, the CDR3 is TGCAGCGTTGAGATCGGCAGGGTCGGCGATACGCAGTATTTT.

Only a few counts were recorded for this clonotype. The chain recombines TRBV29-1 with TRBJ2-1, with a tentative D call TRBD2 (5 bases). The CDR3 spans 13 residues. Deletions cut 8 bases from V and 1 base from J, with 12 bases between. Germline V gene data show CDR1 as SQVTM and CDR2 as ANQGSEA. The CDR3 DNA reads as TGCAGCCTTGGAGGACGGTCCTACAATGAGCAGTTCTTC. Protein product: CSLGGRSYNEQFF.

This chain joins TRBV20-1 and TRBJ2-5; D is unresolved. The assigned J gene may be wrong: the sequence end matches TRBJ2-7 better. The CDR3 is 13 amino acids. Germline V gene lookup returns CDR1 DFQATT and CDR2 SNEGSKA (reference sequence). The CDR3 reads CSARAHSRYEQYF. For the CDR3, the DNA is TGCAGTGCTAGAGCCCACAGCCGCTACGAGCAGTACTTC.

This clonotype was detected only a few times. V gene TRBV10-3 combines with J gene TRBJ2-3, with 7 bases aligning to TRBD1. The germline V gene has CDR1 ENHRY and CDR2 SYGVKD. The CDR3 has 14 residues. V lost 10 bases and J lost 5; bases outside the gene matches: 12. This CDR3 is CASGATGNGDTQYF. In nucleotides, the CDR3 is TGTGCCAGCGGCGCGACAGGGAATGGAGATACGCAGTATTTT.

This rearrangement joins TRBV7-2 to TRBJ2-3; a weak D match, TRBD2 (5 bases). Trimming stripped 4 bases from V and 4 bases from J, with 12 bases between. Germline CDR1 and CDR2: SGHTA and FQGNSA. The CDR3 totals 14 residues. CDR3 sequence: CASSSPSGSDTQYF. The DNA for the CDR3 is TGTGCCAGCAGCTCCCCATCGGGGTCAGATACGCAGTATTTT.

V gene TRBV27 combines with J gene TRBJ2-5, with 9 bases lining up with TRBD2. Unmatched junction bases numbered 18, after V lost 11 bases and J lost 11 bases. Germline V lookup: CDR1 MNHEY, CDR2 SMNVEV (reference sequence). The CDR3 totals 14 residues. CDR3 nucleotide sequence: TGTGCCCGTCCAGGGAGCGGGAGGCTCAATGAGCAGTACTTC. This gives the protein CARPGSGRLNEQYF.